This T cell receptor beta chain was sequenced during a study of shared clonotypes between healthy human individuals. Whole-study findings and limits: Only blood was sampled; tissue repertoires likely differ.

The CDR3 is 17 amino acids. The germline V gene has CDR1 LGHNT and CDR2 FRNRAP. The germline V and J ends were trimmed by 6 bases and 5 bases, with 25 bases remaining between them. Comments on this clone: Its antigen is unidentified.

The repertoire was sequenced with immunoSEQ multiplex PCR; TCRdb's copy has only in-frame clones and lacks some. The sample has 2 million to 2.5 million clones; over 85% are singletons. Sequencing was carried out using naive CD4+ T cells from PBMCs. Subset denoted: CD45RA+ positively selected. The TCR comes from a man between 18 and 29 years old in good health. Some clones in this sample may be carry-over from other donors' samples. The chain combines TRBV12-5 with TRBJ2-5; TRBD1 or TRBD2 may be the D gene (5 bases each). CDR3 nucleotide sequence: TGTGCTAGTGGCCGGGACGGGGCGAGAAACCCCTGGGAGACCCAGTACTTC. Protein sequence: CASGRDGARNPWETQYF.